These 25 T cell receptor beta chains were all obtained from the same sample, sequenced in a study of CXCR3-negative and CXCR3-positive naive CD8 T cells. Researchers prepared the TRB cDNA libraries using 5' RACE with UMI labels. TCRdb reanalyzed the 5' RACE reads and collapses them to one entry per CDR3 protein, without DNA. The clone table shows fewer than 80,000 distinct CDR3 sequences, with the ten largest holding roughly 4.2%. Sequenced sample: naive CXCR3- CD8+ T cells from blood. Subset denoted: CD45RO-CCR7+CD27+CD95- naive CD8+ T cells lacking CXCR3 (TNR3-). The receptors were sampled from a human donor in good health. Some clones in this sample may be carry-over from other donors' samples.

This chain connects TRBV7-2 to TRBJ2-3; the D call from TCRdb, TRBD2, cannot be confirmed without DNA. This CDR3 is built from 19 residues. Germline V gene sequence: CDR1 SGHTA, CDR2 FQGNSA. CDR3 region: CASSWGLAGIPDGTDTQYF. The full variable domain, its missing parts supplied by reference TRBV7-2 and TRBJ2-3, is GAGVSQSPSNKVTEKGKDVELRCDPISGHTALYWYRQSLGQGLEFLIYFQGNSAPDKSGLPSDRFSAERTGGSVSTLTIQRTQQEDSAVYLCASSWGLAGIPDGTDTQYFGPGTRLTVL.

The CDR3 sequence: CASSLWQGGAKNIQYF. The rearrangement uses TRBV12-3 or TRBV12-4 and TRBJ2-4; the D call of TRBD1 rests on TCRdb alone, since no DNA is present to check it. The CDR3 covers 16 residues.

The rearrangement links TRBV19 to TRBJ2-3. CDR3 length equals 11 residues. CDR1 and CDR2 from the germline V gene are LNHDA and SQIVND (reference sequence). The chain's CDR3 is CASSNYDTQYF.

The V call is TRBV27, the J call TRBJ2-1; TCRdb reports TRBD2, a call that lacks DNA to check it against. The CDR3 covers 15 residues. Germline CDR1 reads MNHEY; CDR2 reads SMNVEV (reference sequence). The CDR3 loop is CASGVWVGQSGEQFF.

The chain has TRBV12-3 or TRBV12-4 and TRBJ2-2; TCRdb indicates TRBD2, and absent DNA this call remains unverified. This CDR3 comprises 17 residues. Here the CDR3 reads CASSLEGLAGTSGELFF.

V is TRBV7-8 and J is TRBJ2-1; as DNA is missing, the TRBD2 call by TCRdb cannot be tested. Per germline, CDR1 SGHVS and CDR2 FQNEAQ. CDR3 size: 17 residues. The CDR3 here is CASSLGTSGSSYNEQFF.

V and J are TRBV7-6 and TRBJ2-7; TCRdb selects TRBD2, and the lack of DNA leaves this call unchecked. Per germline, CDR1 SGHVS and CDR2 FNYEAQ. This CDR3 comprises 15 residues. CDR3 region: CASSLMTSGSYEQYF. Drawing the rest from reference TRBV7-6 and TRBJ2-7, the complete variable domain is GAGVSQSPRYKVTKRGQDVALRCDPISGHVSLYWYRQALGQGPEFLTYFNYEAQQDKSGLPNDRFSAERPEGSISTLTIQRTEQRDSAMYRCASSLMTSGSYEQYFGPGTRLTVT.

The chain carries TRBV20-1 and TRBJ2-1. Germline CDR1 and CDR2: DFQATT and SNEGSKA (reference sequence). The CDR3 is made up of 11 amino acids. The CDR3 loop reads CSARDSPEQFF.

V is TRBV7-3 and J is TRBJ1-1. The CDR3 sequence is 14 residues long. CDR1 is SGHTA, CDR2 FQGTGA, per germline. This CDR3 reads CASSLTPMRPKKIF.

The V gene is TRBV9, the J gene TRBJ2-1; TCRdb's D gene call, TRBD1, goes unchecked for lack of DNA. The CDR3 totals 14 residues. The germline gives CDR1 SGDLS, CDR2 YYNGEE. The CDR3 sequence: CASSVSGGRTEQFF. Together with reference TRBV9 and TRBJ2-1, the CDR3 gives the full variable domain: DSGVTQTPKHLITATGQRVTLRCSPRSGDLSVYWYQQSLDQGLQFLIQYYNGEERAKGNILERFSAQQFPDLHSELNLSSLELGDSALYFCASSVSGGRTEQFFGPGTRLTVL.

The chain couples TRBV29-1 to TRBJ2-1. In germline, CDR1 is SQVTM, CDR2 ANQGSEA. The CDR3 is made up of 13 amino acids. CDR3 loop: CSVDASSYNEQFF.

This chain links TRBV12-3 or TRBV12-4 with TRBJ1-1. The CDR3 extends over 13 amino acids. The CDR3 region is CASIGAPNTEAFF.

The V call is TRBV7-3, the J call TRBJ2-1. The CDR3 loop spans 13 amino acids. Germline loops: CDR1 SGHTA, CDR2 FQGTGA. The CDR3 is CASSFAAYNEQFF.

The chain couples TRBV12-3 or TRBV12-4 to TRBJ2-2; the D call from TCRdb, TRBD1, cannot be confirmed without DNA. This CDR3 is 14 amino acids long. CDR3 sequence: CASSLWGANGELFF.

The chain links TRBV29-1 to TRBJ2-7. The CDR3 loop spans 15 amino acids. Germline CDR1 and CDR2: SQVTM and ANQGSEA. CDR3 protein: CSVAHGAAKDYEQYF.

The chain combines TRBV4-3 with TRBJ1-1. There are 17 residues in the CDR3. The germline gives CDR1 LGHNA, CDR2 YSLEER. CDR3 region: CASSQDTLSRMNTEAFF.

The chain recombines TRBV6-2 or TRBV6-3 with TRBJ1-5; TCRdb's assignment of TRBD1 cannot be checked, as there is no DNA. Looked up from germline, CDR1 is MNHEY and CDR2 is SVGEGT. This CDR3 is built from 14 residues. CDR3 sequence reads: CASSVPGIDQPQHF.

The chain recombines TRBV11-2 with TRBJ1-2. Per the germline V gene, CDR1 is SGHAT and CDR2 is FQNNGV. The CDR3 consists of 16 residues. CDR3 protein: CASSLGTETEAYGYTF.

The chain employs TRBV29-1 and TRBJ1-1. This CDR3 has 13 amino acids. The germline gives CDR1 SQVTM, CDR2 ANQGSEA. The CDR3: CSASLGEATEAFF.

The chain links TRBV7-3 to TRBJ2-5; no DNA is available, so the TRBD1 call from TCRdb remains unchecked. The CDR3 spans 17 residues. CDR1 and CDR2 from the germline V gene are SGHTA and FQGTGA. CDR3 loop: CASSQGQGSGLGETQYF.

CDR3 loop: CSAKRIGDTEAFF. This chain uses TRBV20-1 with TRBJ1-1. The germline V gene encodes CDR1 DFQATT and CDR2 SNEGSKA (reference sequence). This CDR3 contains 13 residues.

The V call is TRBV6-5, the J call TRBJ1-2. The CDR3 spans 14 residues. CDR1 is MNHEY and CDR2 is SVGAGI in the germline V gene. CDR3 loop: CASSYSISNYGYTF.

The chain links TRBV7-9 to TRBJ2-7; TCRdb designates TRBD1, a call that cannot be tested without DNA. CDR1 SEHNR and CDR2 FQNEAQ come from the germline V gene (reference sequence). This CDR3 region has 14 residues. The CDR3 sequence: CASSLAGQIYEQYF.

This rearrangement joins TRBV20-1 to TRBJ1-2; the D call of TRBD1 rests on TCRdb alone, since no DNA is present to check it. This CDR3 is built from 15 residues. CDR1 is DFQATT, CDR2 SNEGSKA, per germline (reference sequence). CDR3 sequence reads: CSARDGRDRNYGYTF.

The chain links TRBV7-8 to TRBJ2-3. In germline, CDR1 is SGHVS, CDR2 FQNEAQ. This CDR3 has 14 amino acids. The CDR3 loop is CASSLGSDTDTQYF. Full variable domain (outside the CDR3, taken from reference TRBV7-8 and TRBJ2-3): GAGVSQSPRYKVAKRGQDVALRCDPISGHVSLFWYQQALGQGPEFLTYFQNEAQLDKSGLPSDRFFAERPEGSVSTLKIQRTQQEDSAVYLCASSLGSDTDTQYFGPGTRLTVL.